This T cell receptor (beta chain) is from a study of CD8+CD57+ T cells in acquired aplastic anemia. Study in general: Sorted CD4+ and CD8+ cells gave an average of approximately 3.4 ug of DNA. Researchers reported that healthy donors averaged around 10 million reads for CD4+ cells. Findings and limits, study-wide: Controls did not differ significantly from patients in CD8+ Simpson's diversity. Patients and controls shared twenty-nine CD8+ CDR3 sequences, which appeared highly expressed in patients and within their immunodominant clones.

The template used for profiling TCR beta VDJ and CDR3 was genomic DNA. TCRdb called the reads again in MiXCR, with one record for every CDR3 protein. The table has a few hundred thousand distinct CDR3 sequences, around 68% seen once. The CDR3 has 12 amino acids. With regard to this clonotype: As yet, its antigen is unknown.

The material sequenced was sorted CD4+, CD8+, or CD8+CD57+ T cells (not recorded which) from PBMCs. The gene calls are TRBV12-3 or TRBV12-4 and TRBJ1-2; D remains ambiguous. The sequence came from a human donor in good health, serving as a control. CDR3 nucleotides: TGTGCTACCAGTCTTTTGCGGGGTGGCTACACCTTC. It encodes CATSLLRGGYTF.